This TCR beta chain was recovered during a study of cytomegalovirus exposure and HLA in healthy donors. Study observations and caveats: Previous analysis showed most TCR beta V segments were productive about 87% or about 30% of the time.

This CDR3 spans 8 amino acids. Germline CDR1 reads SGHTA; CDR2 reads FQGTGA. With 7 bases removed from V and 13 bases from J, the gap between germline ends came to 7 bases. Details on this clone: The antigen is unknown.

PCR primers comprised 60 Vbeta and 13 Jbeta primers. Profiling relied on immunoSEQ multiplex PCR, and the TCRdb table lists in-frame clones only, not all of them. The sample has about 160,000 clones; roughly 80% are singletons. The chain recombines TRBV7-3 with TRBJ1-2; D is uncertain. What was sequenced was PBMCs. The TCR comes from a young man in good health and CMV-seronegative. Here the CDR3 reads CASIPSTF. The CDR3, as DNA: TGTGCCAGCATTCCATCCACCTTC. Using reference TRBV7-3 and TRBJ1-2 for the parts outside the CDR3, the full variable domain is GAGVSQTPSNKVTEKGKYVELRCDPISGHTALYWYRQSLGQGPEFLIYFQGTGAADDSGLPNDRFFAVRPEGSVSTLKIQRTERGDSAVYLCASIPSTFGSGTRLTVV.